The source of this T cell receptor beta chain is a study of spatial heterogeneity in lung cancer (dated by TCRdb to about 2019). About the full investigation: Beta-chain transcripts were consistently detected in greater numbers than alpha-chain transcripts, which likely reflected higher beta-chain transcript abundance. In the raw uncorrected reads, each unique combination of TCR and UMI appeared more than ten times on average. The study quantitatively compared TCR alpha and beta repertoires across multiple tumor regions, matched nontumor lung and blood in non-small cell lung cancer. TCR repertoire features were related to nonsynonymous mutation counts determined by whole-exome sequencing of tumor tissue. Both alpha and beta chains were TCR-sequenced in about 240 tumor regions, 64 matched nontumor lung samples and more than 50 PBMC samples obtained at surgery.

The CDR3 sequence holds 15 residues, the cysteine and phenylalanine included. CDR3 DNA is the only sequence kept; it has 45 bases, read in frame from the first base. V and J lose 3 bases and 7 bases, and a span of 18 bases separates them. Findings and caveats that apply to the study as a whole: Ubiquitous expanded tumor TCRs were found in blood more often at tumor resection than at routine follow-up. Additional single-cell paired TCR alpha and beta sequencing was considered necessary to confirm, at a functional level, the hypothesis that regional TCRs recognize regional mutations.

Interpreted using the paper, the time point label stands for: sample taken at primary tumor resection. Donors were some 70 patients with early-stage, untreated non-small cell lung cancer from the lung TRACERx cohort. Whole RNA extracted from tumor and nontumor lung tissue, or from cryopreserved PBMC samples, was used for TCR sequencing without cell sorting. A patient was chosen for TCR sequencing only when enough RNA was available from at least two tumor regions. Library method: 5' RACE. The sequencer listed for this sample is NextSeq 500. In the TCR library protocol, a unique molecular identifier was attached to each TCR cDNA molecule so that PCR and sequencing errors could be corrected. Concerning the study's data processing: Decombinator tools were used for TCR identification, UMI-based error correction and CDR3 extraction. Expanded TCRs were defined as those above a frequency of 2 per 1,000, corresponding to the top 1% of the tumor frequency distribution. Rényi diversity was computed with the R vegan package after subsampling each repertoire 100 times to 5,000 TCRs. To build CDR3 similarity networks, amino acid triplet string-kernel similarity was used, and CDR3s were connected when their pairwise similarity was above 0.82. TCRdb cleaned the public reads at Q25 with fastp, built clones with MiXCR and kept in-frame beta chains. Each record represents a unique CDR3 protein, reported with the most common genes and DNA among its rows. V and J calls and clone size were set by TCRdb, not the authors. The sample yields some 80,000 distinct CDR3 sequences; 8% were counted once. The leading ten clones occupy approximately 6.3% of the sample.

This clonotype was observed a few times. It has no known antigen specificity. No base quality values were provided; no much bigger clone lies one nucleotide off. Sequenced here: PBMCs, sampled at surgery. The receptor was derived from a male donor with early-stage non-small cell lung cancer. The chain is made from TRBV12-3 or TRBV12-4 and TRBJ1-2, with TRBD1 as a weak D call on 5 bases. The CDR3 reads CASSFGRLRARGYTF. The sequence in DNA is TGTGCCAGCAGTTTCGGACGGCTCAGGGCTCGTGGCTACACCTTC.